A selection of T cell receptor beta chains follows, all from one sample in a study of OX40 agonist ivuxolimab in advanced cancers. Profiling relied on immunoSEQ multiplex PCR, and the TCRdb table lists in-frame clones only, not all of them. This repertoire shows about 100,000 clones, 80% to 95% found once; its top ten account for about 0.49%. The source material was CD4+ or CD8+ T cells sorted from blood, sampled in a trial of the OX40 agonist ivuxolimab. The origin of the receptors is an adult with an advanced solid tumor such as melanoma, head and neck, liver or kidney cancer. Both conserved end residues are part of each CDR3. Each record gives: J gene, V gene, CDR3 protein.

TRBJ2-4 TRBV7-8 CASSLSASKNIQYF
TRBJ2-7 TRBV5-1 CASSLVAGSPYEQYF
TRBJ2-3 TRBV5-1 CASSLSPGAGDTQYF
TRBJ1-1 TRBV5-1 CASSLEPTGREAFF
TRBJ2-7 TRBV28 CASSGDRGYEQYF
TRBJ2-2 TRBV10-3 CAISSGLAGAEAGELFF
TRBJ2-1 TRBV30 CAWGTSGYYNEQFF
TRBJ2-6 TRBV5-6 CASSLFEVSGANVLTF
TRBJ2-6 TRBV10-2 CATYGGSGANVLTF
TRBJ1-4 TRBV18 CASSQQGVYEKLFF
TRBJ1-4 TRBV11-2 CASRPGQINEKLFF
TRBJ1-2 TRBV4-1 CASSQVGTANYGYTF
TRBJ1-2 TRBV5-5 CASSLDRAIRGYTF
TRBJ2-3 TRBV4-2 CASSQRGEDTQYF
TRBJ1-4 TRBV7-3 CASTIPWAGGREKLFF
TRBJ1-1 TRBV6-5 CASRHRDRGTEAFF
TRBJ2-7 TRBV5-5 CASSLVQNYYEQYF
TRBJ2-3 TRBV28 CASPKQLAGGFPDTQYF
TRBJ2-3 TRBV30 CAWSYPGTRRTDTQYF
TRBJ2-1 TRBV7-9 CASSSNGGNSYNEQFF
TRBJ1-1 TRBV4-2 CASSHLGGQRGSEAFF
TRBJ2-2 TRBV2 CASRRDSTGELFF
TRBJ1-5 TRBV5-4 CASSLAGSNQPQHF
TRBJ2-7 TRBV9 CASSVAGTSYEQYF
TRBJ2-7 TRBV10-3 CAIRVSESYEQYF
TRBJ1-5 TRBV6-5 CASSPGWAYIQPQHF
TRBJ2-7 TRBV28 CAGGRGGNYEQYF
TRBJ2-7 TRBV27 CASSFQGLAGWDEQYF
TRBJ2-7 TRBV28 CASIRDGAREQYF
TRBJ2-7 TRBV5-5 CASSAKGGSIYEQYF
TRBJ2-7 TRBV4-2 CASSQRTGSYEQYF
TRBJ2-2 TRBV5-6 CASSKLRTEGELFF
TRBJ1-5 TRBV28 CASRRDPQSGPQHF
TRBJ1-1 TRBV10-1 CASSEIGGEAFF
TRBJ2-1 TRBV5-4 CASSPGLAGTYNEQFF
TRBJ1-5 TRBV18 CASSPTQGPNQPQHF
TRBJ1-3 TRBV2 CASSTIVAGNTIYF
TRBJ2-2 TRBV6-6 CASPKSDTGELFF
TRBJ2-5 TRBV5-4 CASSPDGRETQYF
TRBJ2-3 TRBV7-8 CASTSRGITDTQYF
TRBJ2-1 TRBV11-2 CASSALLADEQFF
TRBJ1-2 TRBV6-1 CASSSSLLYGYTF
TRBJ1-1 TRBV5-1 CASSGLWGPNMNTEAFF
TRBJ2-3 TRBV7-3 CASSLGLAGVTDTQYF
TRBJ1-2 TRBV25-1 CASSEPGQGNYGYTF
TRBJ2-7 TRBV10-3 CAITGANYEQYF
TRBJ1-3 TRBV5-4 CASSFYWGGSSGNTIYF
TRBJ2-2 TRBV7-8 CASSLRGQSTQGTGELFF
TRBJ1-2 TRBV5-5 CASSPGPRNYGYTF
TRBJ2-3 TRBV19 CASRQSTDTQYF
TRBJ1-2 TRBV30 CAWIRGQGSFGYTF
TRBJ2-7 TRBV28 CASSLRGIGRETYEQYF
TRBJ1-1 TRBV28 CASSLAARQTEAFF